This T cell receptor (beta chain) was profiled in a study of T cells after yellow fever vaccination. Points from the study as a whole: Some clonotypes were seen in both the CD4 and the CD8 compartments. These made up a small share and likely arose from convergent recombination. Contaminating bulk clonotypes could be abundant in FACS-sorted repertoires. It was a weaker secondary response, yet one that peaked faster, at day 5 versus 15.

This clonotype has more than one count but fewer than ten. Its antigen is currently unknown. Template switching by 5'RACE produced TCR cDNA, adding a universal primer site and UMIs. One entry per CDR3 protein, called by TCRdb with MiXCR from the 5' RACE reads. The table includes hundreds of thousands of distinct CDR3 sequences, approximately 13% detected once. This clonotype was obtained from a man aged 25-45 years who received the YFV17D yellow fever vaccine. This material consisted of PBMCs, taken on the day of the yellow fever booster vaccination.

The CDR3, as DNA: TGCAGTGCTAGAGTGGGGTGGGAGACCCAGTACTTC. Protein sequence: CSARVGWETQYF. This chain links TRBV20-1 with TRBJ2-5; D gene uncertain. Trimming pared 1 base from V and 5 bases from J, leaving 8 bases between. The CDR3 has 12 amino acids. Germline V CDR1 and CDR2: DFQATT, SNEGSKA (reference sequence).